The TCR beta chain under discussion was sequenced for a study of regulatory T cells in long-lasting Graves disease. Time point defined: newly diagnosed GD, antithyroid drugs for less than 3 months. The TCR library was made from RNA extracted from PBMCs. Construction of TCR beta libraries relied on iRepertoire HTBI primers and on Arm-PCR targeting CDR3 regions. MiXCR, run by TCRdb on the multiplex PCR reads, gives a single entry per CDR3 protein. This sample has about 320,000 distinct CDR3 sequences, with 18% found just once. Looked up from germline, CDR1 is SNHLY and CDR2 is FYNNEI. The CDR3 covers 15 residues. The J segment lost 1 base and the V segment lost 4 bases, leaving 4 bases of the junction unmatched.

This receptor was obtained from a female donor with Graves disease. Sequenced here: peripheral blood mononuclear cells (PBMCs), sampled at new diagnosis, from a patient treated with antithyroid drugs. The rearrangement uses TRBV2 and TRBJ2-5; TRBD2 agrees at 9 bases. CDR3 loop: CASSVSGGSQETQYF. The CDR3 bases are TGTGCCAGCAGTGTTAGCGGGGGTTCCCAAGAGACCCAGTACTTC.